Shown below are 19 T cell receptor beta chains from a single sample sequenced in a study of blood T cell repertoires in COVID-19. The assay was immunoSEQ multiplex PCR, and TCRdb's table has in-frame clones only and misses some. The sample lists about 380,000 clones, approximately 90% occurring once. Sample: PBMCs or T cells enriched from blood (not recorded which). These receptors all stem from a young woman who had recovered from COVID-19.

This sequence joins TRBV4-2 and TRBJ2-5; possibly TRBD2 for D (6 bases). Germline values: CDR1 LGHNA, CDR2 YNFKEQ. The CDR3 runs 13 residues. V dropped 1 base and J dropped 5 bases, with 8 bases sitting between them. CDR3 coding DNA: TGTGCCAGCAGCCAAGGACTAGGGGAGACCCAGTACTTC. Protein product: CASSQGLGETQYF.

The chain joins TRBV7-9 to TRBJ2-2; 8 bases are shared with TRBD1. Germline CDR1 is SEHNR and CDR2 is FQNEAQ (reference sequence). This CDR3 comprises 16 residues. The V and J ends lost 4 bases and 1 base, in that order; junction bases with no gene match: 5. The CDR3 DNA is TGTGCCAGCAGCTCGGGGACAGGCGAGAACACCGGGGAGCTGTTTTTT. Translated, it gives CASSSGTGENTGELFF.

The chain combines TRBV29-1 with TRBJ2-5, with D unresolved. The germline V and J ends were trimmed by 7 bases and 2 bases, with 11 bases remaining between them. There are 12 residues in the CDR3. Germline V lookup: CDR1 SQVTM, CDR2 ANQGSEA. The CDR3 region has the DNA TGCAGCGCCTTAGGAGCACAAGAGACCCAGTACTTC. The encoded protein is CSALGAQETQYF.

The J gene is TRBJ1-2, the V gene TRBV10-3, with TRBD1 matching over 10 bases. V gave up 3 bases and J gave up 4 bases; unmatched junction bases: 5. This CDR3 region has 15 residues. CDR1 is ENHRY and CDR2 is SYGVKD in the germline V gene. This CDR3 reads CAISERQGAGYGYTF. Written as DNA, the CDR3 is TGTGCCATCAGTGAACGACAGGGGGCGGGCTATGGCTACACCTTC.

J is TRBJ1-1 and V is TRBV7-2; D unresolved. Deletions cut 4 bases from V and 1 base from J, with 13 bases between. Germline V gene sequence: CDR1 SGHTA, CDR2 FQGNSA. The CDR3 is 15 amino acids. This CDR3 reads CASSSVREGNTEAFF. CDR3 sequence (DNA): TGTGCCAGCAGCTCCGTCCGGGAGGGGAACACTGAAGCTTTCTTT.

DNA of the CDR3: TGTGCCAGCAGCTTAGCGCAGGGGCTTAGCTATGGCTACACCTTC. Translated, it gives CASSLAQGLSYGYTF. The chain uses TRBV7-3 and TRBJ1-2, with a tentative D call TRBD1 (6 bases). Trimming removed 2 bases at V and 4 bases at J, with 14 bases between. This CDR3 has 15 amino acids. Germline-derived CDR1 and CDR2 are SGHTA and FQGTGA. Filled out from reference TRBV7-3 and TRBJ1-2, the complete variable domain reads GAGVSQTPSNKVTEKGKYVELRCDPISGHTALYWYRQSLGQGPEFLIYFQGTGAADDSGLPNDRFFAVRPEGSVSTLKIQRTERGDSAVYLCASSLAQGLSYGYTFGSGTRLTVV.

The V gene is TRBV5-1, the J gene TRBJ1-1; TRBD1 aligns across 12 bases. This CDR3 is 16 amino acids long. The V segment lost 1 base and the J segment 7 bases; nucleotides outside the gene matches: 8. CDR1 and CDR2 (germline): SGHRS, YFSETQ. CDR3 DNA: TGCGCCAGCAGCTTGAAAGAGGGACAGGGGGCCTTTGAAGCTTTCTTT. Residues: CASSLKEGQGAFEAFF.

The rearrangement links TRBV27 to TRBJ2-3; possible D gene TRBD1, 5 bases. CDR1 and CDR2 from the germline V gene are MNHEY and SMNVEV (reference sequence). The V gene lost 6 bases and the J gene lost 1 base, with 17 bases spanning the gap. CDR3 length: 16 amino acids. Here the CDR3 DNA reads TGTGCCAGCAGCACCAAACAGGTCCTCGGCACAGATACGCAGTATTTT. Residues: CASSTKQVLGTDTQYF.

The V call is TRBV7-8, the J call TRBJ2-5; 16 bases agree with TRBD2. CDR1 and CDR2 from the germline V gene are SGHVS and FQNEAQ. The CDR3 has 16 amino acids. With 5 bases clipped from V and 6 bases from J, the junction kept 6 bases outside the gene matches. The CDR3 is CASSMGLAGGRQTQYF. The CDR3 DNA is TGTGCCAGCAGCATGGGACTAGCGGGGGGGCGACAGACCCAGTACTTC.

The chain has TRBV5-1 and TRBJ1-1, with 12 bases lining up with TRBD1. Unmatched junction bases numbered 5, after V lost 4 bases and J lost 4 bases. Germline CDR1 and CDR2: SGHRS and YFSETQ. There are 15 residues in the CDR3. The CDR3 coding sequence is TGCGCCAGCAGCAGCACGGGACAGGGGGCCACTGAAGCTTTCTTT. Protein product: CASSSTGQGATEAFF.

The gene calls are TRBV6-5 and TRBJ2-2, with 8 bases identical to TRBD2. The CDR3 totals 16 residues. The J segment lost 1 base and the V segment lost 4 bases, leaving 5 bases of the junction unmatched. CDR1 and CDR2 from the germline V gene are MNHEY and SVGAGI. The CDR3: CASSWLAGRNTGELFF. CDR3 nucleotide sequence: TGTGCCAGCAGTTGGTTAGCGGGGAGGAACACCGGGGAGCTGTTTTTT.

The J gene is TRBJ2-7, the V gene TRBV4-1; 10 bases agree with TRBD2. Germline values: CDR1 MGHRA, CDR2 YSYEKL. Trimming took 1 base from V and 5 from J; bases not matched to a gene: 5. The CDR3 has 15 amino acids. The CDR3 DNA sequence: TGCGCCAGCAGCCAAGTGCTAGCGGGGGCCGACGAGCAGTACTTC. Protein product: CASSQVLAGADEQYF.

The rearrangement links TRBV28 to TRBJ1-1, with TRBD1 matching over 10 bases. Trimming cost V 6 bases and J 6 bases; bases outside gene matches: 10. The V gene's germline CDR1 is MDHEN and CDR2 SYDVKM. The CDR3 contains 15 residues. CDR3 nucleotides: TGTGCCAGCAGCCCTCCGACAGGGGGCAGAGCTGAAGCTTTCTTT. Amino acid sequence: CASSPPTGGRAEAFF.

The genes are TRBV4-3 and TRBJ2-1; D might be TRBD1 (6 bases). Germline loops: CDR1 LGHNA, CDR2 YSLEER. The V and J ends lost 0 bases and 2 bases respectively, with 26 bases between them. The CDR3 spans 21 residues. The CDR3 spells CASSQDQPHSSGTHAYNEQFF. The CDR3 nucleotides read TGCGCCAGCAGCCAAGATCAGCCTCATTCCTCCGGGACACACGCCTACAATGAGCAGTTCTTC.

The gene calls are TRBV5-4 and TRBJ1-1; a weak D match, TRBD1 (5 bases). The CDR3 is 14 amino acids. Trimming took 2 bases from V and 4 from J, leaving 12 bases between them. The germline V gene encodes CDR1 SGHNT and CDR2 YYREEE (reference sequence). CDR3 sequence: CASSFGGDGTEAFF. In DNA form, the CDR3 reads TGTGCCAGCAGCTTCGGGGGGGACGGCACTGAAGCTTTCTTT.

V usage is TRBV9 and J usage is TRBJ1-3; possible D gene TRBD1, 6 bases. Between the trimmed V and J ends, which lost 2 bases and 1 base, there was a span of 10 bases. The CDR3 consists of 15 residues. CDR1 and CDR2 from the germline V gene are SGDLS and YYNGEE. The CDR3 DNA reads as TGTGCCAGCAGCGTCTCAGGGGCGTCTGGAAACACCATATATTTT. Translating gives CASSVSGASGNTIYF.

CDR3 nucleotide sequence: TGTGCCAGCAGCTCGACAGGTACGGCTGGAAACACCATATATTTT. Its protein product is CASSSTGTAGNTIYF. The chain is built from TRBV9 and TRBJ1-3, with D tentatively TRBD1 (6 bases). The CDR3 runs 15 residues. The germline V gene encodes CDR1 SGDLS and CDR2 YYNGEE. Trimming took 4 bases from V and 2 from J, leaving 13 bases between them.

The J gene is TRBJ2-3, the V gene TRBV27; unclear D gene. Germline loops: CDR1 MNHEY, CDR2 SMNVEV (reference sequence). V was pared by 2 bases and J by 1 base, with 4 bases between. The CDR3 spans 13 residues. In DNA form, the CDR3 reads TGTGCCAGCAGTTTACTCGGCACAGATACGCAGTATTTT. This encodes CASSLLGTDTQYF.

V is TRBV11-1 and J is TRBJ2-7; D call uncertain. V lost 4 bases, J lost 6 bases, and 7 bases lay in between. The CDR3 is made up of 11 amino acids. CDR1 and CDR2 from the germline V gene are SGHAT and FQDESV (reference sequence). This CDR3 reads CASSSYAEQYF. CDR3 in DNA: TGTGCCAGCAGCTCCTACGCCGAGCAGTACTTC. Complete variable domain (other parts from reference TRBV11-1 and TRBJ2-7): EAEVAQSPRYKITEKSQAVAFWCDPISGHATLYWYRQILGQGPELLVQFQDESVVDDSQLPKDRFSAERLKGVDSTLKIQPAELGDSAMYLCASSSYAEQYFGPGTRLTVT.